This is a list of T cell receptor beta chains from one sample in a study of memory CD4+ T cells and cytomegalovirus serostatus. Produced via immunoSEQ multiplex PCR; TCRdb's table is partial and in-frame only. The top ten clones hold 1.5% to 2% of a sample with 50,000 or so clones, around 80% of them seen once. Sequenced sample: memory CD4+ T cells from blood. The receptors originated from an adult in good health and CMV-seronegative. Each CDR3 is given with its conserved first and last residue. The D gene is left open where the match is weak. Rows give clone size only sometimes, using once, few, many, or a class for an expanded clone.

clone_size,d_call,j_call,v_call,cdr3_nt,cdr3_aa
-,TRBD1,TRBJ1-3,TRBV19,TGTGCCAGTATCCGGGACAGGGCTGGAAACACCATATATTTT,CASIRDRAGNTIYF
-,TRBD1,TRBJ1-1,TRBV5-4,TGTGCCAGTCGTAATTCCGGGACAGGGAATAGGAACACTGAAGCTTTCTTT,CASRNSGTGNRNTEAFF
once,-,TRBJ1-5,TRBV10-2,TGCGCCAGCAGTGAGCAAGGACCAGCGCAGCCCCAGCATTTT,CASSEQGPAQPQHF
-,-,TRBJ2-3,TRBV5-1,TGCGCCAGCAGGTCTTTGCGGTACACAGATACGCAGTATTTT,CASRSLRYTDTQYF
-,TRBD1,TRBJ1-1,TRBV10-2,TGCGCCAGCTTGGACAGGGGGAAAACTGAAGCTTTCTTT,CASLDRGKTEAFF
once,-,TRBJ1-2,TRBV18,TGTGCCAGCTCAGCACAAACGGGGCCCGGGAAGGCTGGCTACACCTTC,CASSAQTGPGKAGYTF
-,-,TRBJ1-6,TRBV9,TGTGCCAGCAGCGTAGGTGGCAGGGGAGGTTCACCCCTCCACTTT,CASSVGGRGGSPLHF
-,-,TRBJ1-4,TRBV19,TGTGCCAGTAGTCTTAACCCTCAGGGGAAGGGTGAAAAACTGTTTTTT,CASSLNPQGKGEKLFF
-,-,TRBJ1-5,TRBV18,TGTGCCAGCTCACCAAGGGGTCAGCCCCAGCATTTT,CASSPRGQPQHF
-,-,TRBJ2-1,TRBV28,TGTGCCGGGGGAGCGGGCGGGACAGTCTACAATGAGCAGTTCTTC,CAGGAGGTVYNEQFF
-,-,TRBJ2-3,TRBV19,TGTGCCAGTAGTATAGGTATAGCAGATACGCAGTATTTT,CASSIGIADTQYF
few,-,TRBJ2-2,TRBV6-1,TGTGCCAGCACTTTTCGCGCGAACACCGGGGAGCTGTTTTTT,CASTFRANTGELFF
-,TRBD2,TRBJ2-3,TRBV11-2,TGTGCCAGCAGCCGATTCGCAAGTAGCGGGGTGATGGCAGATACGCAGTATTTT,CASSRFASSGVMADTQYF
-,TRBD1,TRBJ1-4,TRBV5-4,TGTGCCAGCAGCTTGGGGGACAGGGACGAAAAACTGTTTTTT,CASSLGDRDEKLFF
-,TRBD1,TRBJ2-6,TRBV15,TGTGCCACCAGCACAGGGGGCTCTGGGGCCAACGTCCTGACTTTC,CATSTGGSGANVLTF
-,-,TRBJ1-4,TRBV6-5,TGTGCCAGCAAATGGGGGAGGACTACGGGGGAAAAACTGTTTTTT,CASKWGRTTGEKLFF
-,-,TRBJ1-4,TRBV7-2,TGTGCCAGCAGCTTGGGTGGTGCGGGTGAAAAACTGTTTTTT,CASSLGGAGEKLFF
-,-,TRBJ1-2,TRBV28,TGTGCCAGCAAAAAAGATGGCTACACCTTC,CASKKDGYTF
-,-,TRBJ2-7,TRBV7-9,TGTGCCAGCAGCCTCGGGACGGTATCCTACGAGCAGTACTTC,CASSLGTVSYEQYF
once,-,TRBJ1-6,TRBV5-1,TGCGCCAGCAGCTTGGATATGGGTTCTCGGTCACCCCTCCACTTT,CASSLDMGSRSPLHF
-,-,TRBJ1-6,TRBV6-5,TGTGCCAGCAGGGTGCCAGGAGGAAGTAATTCACCCCTCCACTTT,CASRVPGGSNSPLHF
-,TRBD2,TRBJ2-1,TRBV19,TGTGCCAGTGGAAGCGGGAGAAATAACAATGAGCAGTTCTTC,CASGSGRNNNEQFF
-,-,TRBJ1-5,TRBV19,TGTGCCAGTAGCCAAATCAGGGTGATTGTTGATCAGCCCCAGCATTTT,CASSQIRVIVDQPQHF
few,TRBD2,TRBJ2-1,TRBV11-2,TGTGCCAGCAGGCCTACTAGCGGGAGTTTGAATGAGCAGTTCTTC,CASRPTSGSLNEQFF